The entry below gives a single T cell receptor beta chain sequence along with its context. The antigen is undetermined. Each CDR3 protein gets one entry after TCRdb re-called the 5' RACE reads with MiXCR. The sample carries over 70,000 distinct CDR3 sequences, approximately 14% recorded once. This record comes from a study of early T cells in non-severe SARS-CoV-2 infection. Whole-study findings and limits: Lookups in VDJdb leaned toward anti-spike CD8 responses and missed private and CD4 specificities.

CDR1 and CDR2 from the germline V gene are SQVTM and ANQGSEA. The CDR3 spans 14 residues. The germline V and J ends were trimmed by 8 bases and 0 bases, with 14 bases remaining between them. This chain uses TRBV29-1 with TRBJ1-5; perhaps TRBD1 as D (5 bases). This sequence originates from an adult who was a healthcare worker with PCR-confirmed SARS-CoV-2 infection or an uninfected control (not recorded which). Sequencing input: whole blood. CDR3 residues: CSYGTGYSNQPQHF. Here the CDR3 DNA reads TGCAGCTACGGGACCGGATATAGCAATCAGCCCCAGCATTTT. The variable domain in full, completed from reference TRBV29-1 and TRBJ1-5, reads SAVISQKPSRDICQRGTSLTIQCQVDSQVTMMFWYRQQPGQSLTLIATANQGSEATYESGFVIDKFPISRPNLTFSTLTVSNMSPEDSSIYLCSYGTGYSNQPQHFGDGTRLSIL.